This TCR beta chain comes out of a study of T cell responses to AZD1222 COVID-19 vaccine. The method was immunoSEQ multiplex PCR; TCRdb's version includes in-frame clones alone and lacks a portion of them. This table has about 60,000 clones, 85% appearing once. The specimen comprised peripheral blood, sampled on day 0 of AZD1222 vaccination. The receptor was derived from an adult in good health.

CDR3 nucleotide sequence: TGTGCCAGCAGTTTATCGGTGACAGGGGGCATTTCCGAGCAGTACTTC. This sequence encodes CASSLSVTGGISEQYF. The chain is built from TRBV27 and TRBJ2-7, with 10 bases matching TRBD1. V shed 0 bases, J shed 6 bases, and the junction held 8 bases outside the gene matches. Germline values: CDR1 MNHEY, CDR2 SMNVEV (reference sequence). The CDR3 sequence is 16 residues long.